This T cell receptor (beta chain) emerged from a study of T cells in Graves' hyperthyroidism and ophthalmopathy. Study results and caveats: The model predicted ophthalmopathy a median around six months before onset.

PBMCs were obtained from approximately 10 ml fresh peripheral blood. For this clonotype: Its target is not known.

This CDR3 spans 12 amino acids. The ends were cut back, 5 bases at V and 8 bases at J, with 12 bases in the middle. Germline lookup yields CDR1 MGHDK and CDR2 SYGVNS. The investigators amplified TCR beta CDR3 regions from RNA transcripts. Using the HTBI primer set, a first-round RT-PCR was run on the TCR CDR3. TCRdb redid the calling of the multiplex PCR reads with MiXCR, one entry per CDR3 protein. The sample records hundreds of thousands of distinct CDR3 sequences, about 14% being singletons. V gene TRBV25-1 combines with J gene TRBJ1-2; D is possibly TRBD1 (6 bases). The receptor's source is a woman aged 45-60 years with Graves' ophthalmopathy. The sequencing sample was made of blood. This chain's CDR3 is CASSWTAGGYTF. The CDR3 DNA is TGTGCCAGCAGTTGGACAGCCGGAGGCTACACCTTC.